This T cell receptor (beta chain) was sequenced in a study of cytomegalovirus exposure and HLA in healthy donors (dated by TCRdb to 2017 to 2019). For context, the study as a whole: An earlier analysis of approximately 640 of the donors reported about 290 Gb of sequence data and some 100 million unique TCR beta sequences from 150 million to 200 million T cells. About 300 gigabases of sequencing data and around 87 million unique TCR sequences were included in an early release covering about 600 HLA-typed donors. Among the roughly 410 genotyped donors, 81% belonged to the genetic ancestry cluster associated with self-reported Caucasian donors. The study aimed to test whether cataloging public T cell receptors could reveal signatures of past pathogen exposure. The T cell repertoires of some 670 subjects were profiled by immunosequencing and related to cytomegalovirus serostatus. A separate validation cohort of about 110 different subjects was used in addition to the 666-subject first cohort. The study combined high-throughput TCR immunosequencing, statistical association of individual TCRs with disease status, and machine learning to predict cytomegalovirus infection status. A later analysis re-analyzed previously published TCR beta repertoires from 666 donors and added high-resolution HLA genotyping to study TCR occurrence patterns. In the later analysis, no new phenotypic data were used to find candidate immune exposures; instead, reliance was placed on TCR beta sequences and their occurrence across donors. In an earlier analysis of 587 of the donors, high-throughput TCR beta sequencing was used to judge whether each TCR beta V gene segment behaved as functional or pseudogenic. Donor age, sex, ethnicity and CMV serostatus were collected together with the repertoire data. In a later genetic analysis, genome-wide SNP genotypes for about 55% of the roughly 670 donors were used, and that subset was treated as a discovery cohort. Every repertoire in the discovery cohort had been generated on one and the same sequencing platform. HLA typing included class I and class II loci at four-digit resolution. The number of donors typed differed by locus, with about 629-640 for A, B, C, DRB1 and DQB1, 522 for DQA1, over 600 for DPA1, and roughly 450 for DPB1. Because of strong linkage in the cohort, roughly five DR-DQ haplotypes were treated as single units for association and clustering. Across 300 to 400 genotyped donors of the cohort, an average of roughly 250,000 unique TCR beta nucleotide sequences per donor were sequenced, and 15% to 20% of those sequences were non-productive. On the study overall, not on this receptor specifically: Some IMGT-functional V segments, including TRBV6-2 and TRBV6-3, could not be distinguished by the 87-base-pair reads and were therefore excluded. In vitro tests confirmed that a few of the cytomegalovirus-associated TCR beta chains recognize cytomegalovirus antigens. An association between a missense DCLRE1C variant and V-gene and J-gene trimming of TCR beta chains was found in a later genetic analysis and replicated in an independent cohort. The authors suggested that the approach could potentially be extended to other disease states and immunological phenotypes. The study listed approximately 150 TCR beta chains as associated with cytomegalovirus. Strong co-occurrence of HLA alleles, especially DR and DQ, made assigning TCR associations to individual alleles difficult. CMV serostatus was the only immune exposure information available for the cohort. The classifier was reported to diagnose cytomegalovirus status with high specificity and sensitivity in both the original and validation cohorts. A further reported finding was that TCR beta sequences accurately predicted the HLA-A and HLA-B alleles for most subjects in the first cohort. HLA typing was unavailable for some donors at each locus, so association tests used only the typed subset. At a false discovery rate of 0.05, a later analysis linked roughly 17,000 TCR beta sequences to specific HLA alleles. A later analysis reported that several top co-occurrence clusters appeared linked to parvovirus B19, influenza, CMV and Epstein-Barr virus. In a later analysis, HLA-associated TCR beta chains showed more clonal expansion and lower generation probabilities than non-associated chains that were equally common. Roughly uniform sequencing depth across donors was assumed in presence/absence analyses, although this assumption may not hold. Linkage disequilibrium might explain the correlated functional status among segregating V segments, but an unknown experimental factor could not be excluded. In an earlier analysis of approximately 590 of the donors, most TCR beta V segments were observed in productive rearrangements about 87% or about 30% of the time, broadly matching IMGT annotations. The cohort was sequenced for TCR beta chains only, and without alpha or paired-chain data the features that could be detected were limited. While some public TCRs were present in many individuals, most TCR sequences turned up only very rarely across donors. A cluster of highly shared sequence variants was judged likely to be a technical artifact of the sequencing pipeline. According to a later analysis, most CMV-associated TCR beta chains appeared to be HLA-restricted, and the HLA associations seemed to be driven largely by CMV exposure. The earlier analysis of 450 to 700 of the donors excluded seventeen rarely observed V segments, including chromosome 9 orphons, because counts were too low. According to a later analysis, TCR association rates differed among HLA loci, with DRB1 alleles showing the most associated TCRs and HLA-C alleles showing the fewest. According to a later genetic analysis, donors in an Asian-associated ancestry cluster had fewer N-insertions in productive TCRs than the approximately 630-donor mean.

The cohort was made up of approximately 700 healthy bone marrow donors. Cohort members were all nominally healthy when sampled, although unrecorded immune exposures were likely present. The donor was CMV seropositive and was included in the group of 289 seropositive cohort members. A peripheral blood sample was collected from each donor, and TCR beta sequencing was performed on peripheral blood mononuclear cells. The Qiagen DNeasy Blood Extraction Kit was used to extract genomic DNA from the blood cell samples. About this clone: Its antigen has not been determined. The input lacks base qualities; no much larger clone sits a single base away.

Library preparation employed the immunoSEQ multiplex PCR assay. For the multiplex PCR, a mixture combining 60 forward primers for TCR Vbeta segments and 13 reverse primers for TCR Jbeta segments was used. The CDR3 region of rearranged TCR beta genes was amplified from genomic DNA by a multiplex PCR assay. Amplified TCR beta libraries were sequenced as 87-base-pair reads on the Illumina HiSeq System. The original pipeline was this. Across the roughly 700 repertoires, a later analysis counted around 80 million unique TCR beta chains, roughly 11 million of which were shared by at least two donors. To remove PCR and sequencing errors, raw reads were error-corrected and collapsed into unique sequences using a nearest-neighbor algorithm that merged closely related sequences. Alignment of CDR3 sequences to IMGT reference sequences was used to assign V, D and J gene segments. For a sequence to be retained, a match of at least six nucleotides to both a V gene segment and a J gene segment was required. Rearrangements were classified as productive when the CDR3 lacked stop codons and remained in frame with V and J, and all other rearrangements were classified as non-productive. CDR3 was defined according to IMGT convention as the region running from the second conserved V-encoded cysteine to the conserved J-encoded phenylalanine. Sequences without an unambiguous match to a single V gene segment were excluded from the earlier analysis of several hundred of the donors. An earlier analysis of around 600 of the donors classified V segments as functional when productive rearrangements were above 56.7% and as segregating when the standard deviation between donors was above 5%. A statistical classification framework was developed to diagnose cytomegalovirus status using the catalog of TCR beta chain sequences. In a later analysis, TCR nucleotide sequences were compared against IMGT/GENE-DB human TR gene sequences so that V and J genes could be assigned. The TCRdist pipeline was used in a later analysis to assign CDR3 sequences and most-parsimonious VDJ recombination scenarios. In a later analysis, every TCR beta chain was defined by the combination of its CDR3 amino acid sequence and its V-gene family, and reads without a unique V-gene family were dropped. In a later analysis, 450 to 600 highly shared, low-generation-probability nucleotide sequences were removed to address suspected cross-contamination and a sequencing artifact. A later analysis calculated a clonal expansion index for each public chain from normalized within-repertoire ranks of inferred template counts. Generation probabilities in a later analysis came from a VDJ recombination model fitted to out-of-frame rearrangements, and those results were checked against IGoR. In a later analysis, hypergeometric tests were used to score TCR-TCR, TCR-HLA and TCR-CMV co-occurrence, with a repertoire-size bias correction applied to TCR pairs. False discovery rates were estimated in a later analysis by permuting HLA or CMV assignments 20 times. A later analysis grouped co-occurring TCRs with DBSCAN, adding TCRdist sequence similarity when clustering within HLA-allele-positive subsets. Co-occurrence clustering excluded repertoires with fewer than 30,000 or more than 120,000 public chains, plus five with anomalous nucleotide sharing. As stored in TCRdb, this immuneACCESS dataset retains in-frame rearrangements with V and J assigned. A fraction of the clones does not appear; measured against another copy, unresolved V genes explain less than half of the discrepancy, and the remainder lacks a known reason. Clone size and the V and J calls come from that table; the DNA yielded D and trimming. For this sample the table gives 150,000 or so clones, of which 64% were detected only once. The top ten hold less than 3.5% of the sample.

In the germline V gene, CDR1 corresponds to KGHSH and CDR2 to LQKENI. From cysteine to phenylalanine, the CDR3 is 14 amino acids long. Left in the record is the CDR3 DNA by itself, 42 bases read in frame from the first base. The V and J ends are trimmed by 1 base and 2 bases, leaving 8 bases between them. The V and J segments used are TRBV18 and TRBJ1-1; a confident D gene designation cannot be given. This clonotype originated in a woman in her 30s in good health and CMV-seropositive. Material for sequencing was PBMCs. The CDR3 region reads CASSPLSSNTEAFF. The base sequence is TGTGCCAGCTCACCACTTTCCAGTAACACTGAAGCTTTCTTT.